This T cell receptor beta chain was obtained from a study of blood T cell repertoires in COVID-19. As for the study in general: Samples came from the United States, Italy and Spain, spanning acute and convalescent COVID-19.

The table came from immunoSEQ multiplex PCR; TCRdb's copy has only in-frame clones and leaves some out. The repertoire holds hundreds of thousands of clones, around 87% seen once, with about 1.5% in the top ten. Participant-given clinical history determined each cohort assignment. Recovery meant two consecutive negative NP/OP PCR tests, professional clearance, or resolved symptoms. The CDR3 has 18 amino acids. Germline CDR1 reads LNHNV; CDR2 reads YYDKDF (reference sequence). Trimming cost V 3 bases and J 4 bases; bases outside gene matches: 12. This chain uses TRBV15 with TRBJ2-3; TRBD2 agrees at 11 bases. Sequenced: PBMCs or T cells enriched from blood (not recorded which). This TCR came from a woman aged 50 to 60 who had recovered from COVID-19. Here the CDR3 reads CATSRGRRVAGGSDTQYF. The CDR3 region has the DNA TGTGCCACCAGCAGGGGAAGGAGGGTAGCGGGAGGGTCAGATACGCAGTATTTT.